These 9 T cell receptor beta chains were sequenced from one sample in a study of T-cell reconstitution after alpha-beta-depleted transplantation in children. Unique molecular identifiers featured in how the TCRbeta library was prepared. TCRdb processed the PCR reads anew with MiXCR; each CDR3 protein has one entry. This table holds approximately 340,000 distinct CDR3 sequences, 9% to 12% found once. This sample comprised PBMCs from the stem cell graft donor, obtained from the stem cell graft. These receptors were collected from a human donor who donated a stem cell graft to a child with acute lymphoblastic leukemia.

This clonotype appeared a few times. This chain connects TRBV5-1 to TRBJ2-5, with 14 bases identical to TRBD2. The CDR3 covers 16 residues. The V gene's germline CDR1 is SGHRS and CDR2 YFSETQ. V trimming: 2 bases; J trimming: 5 bases; junction bases outside the gene matches: 5. This CDR3 reads CASSFGTSGSKETQYF. The CDR3 coding sequence is TGCGCCAGCAGCTTCGGGACTAGCGGGAGTAAGGAGACCCAGTACTTC.

This clonotype came up a few times. This chain links TRBV29-1 with TRBJ2-5; weak D call: TRBD1 (5 bases). CDR1 and CDR2 from the germline V gene are SQVTM and ANQGSEA. This CDR3 comprises 13 residues. The V and J ends lost 5 bases and 0 bases respectively, with 10 bases between them. CDR3 amino acids: CSVQGRYQETQYF. CDR3 in DNA: TGCAGCGTTCAGGGTCGGTACCAAGAGACCCAGTACTTC.

This clonotype was detected many times. The V and J genes are TRBV4-3 and TRBJ2-6, with TRBD2 matching 9 bases. CDR3 length: 18 amino acids. Germline V lookup: CDR1 LGHNA, CDR2 YSLEER. Losses at the gene ends were 3 bases for V and 1 base for J; bases not matched to a gene: 7. CDR3 amino acids: CASSHKLAGESGANVLTF. CDR3 bases: TGCGCCAGCAGCCATAAATTAGCGGGAGAATCTGGGGCCAACGTCCTGACTTTC.

This clonotype came up a few times. The V gene is TRBV9, the J gene TRBJ2-7; 7 bases are shared with TRBD1. V lost 0 bases, J lost 2 bases, and 2 bases stayed unmatched. The CDR3 is 14 residues long. The germline V gene encodes CDR1 SGDLS and CDR2 YYNGEE. The CDR3 coding sequence is TGTGCCAGCAGCGTAGCAGGGGGACCCTACGAGCAGTACTTC. Residues: CASSVAGGPYEQYF.

This clonotype was detected only a few times. The V gene is TRBV3-1, the J gene TRBJ2-2; D gene unclear. The V gene lost 1 base and the J gene lost 3 bases, with 9 bases spanning the gap. This CDR3 is 15 amino acids long. Per germline, CDR1 LGHDT and CDR2 YNNKEL (reference sequence). In DNA form, the CDR3 reads TGTGCCAGCAGCCAAGGGGAAAGAGACACCGGGGAGCTGTTTTTT. This translates into CASSQGERDTGELFF.

This clonotype was counted at least ten times. V gene TRBV20-1 combines with J gene TRBJ2-3; no reliable D call. CDR1 and CDR2 from the germline V gene are DFQATT and SNEGSKA (reference sequence). The CDR3 has 15 amino acids. V gave up 0 bases and J gave up 0 bases, with 10 bases separating them. This CDR3 is CSARDPAYSTDTQYF. As DNA, the CDR3 is TGCAGTGCTAGAGATCCCGCGTATAGCACAGATACGCAGTATTTT.

The rearrangement links TRBV5-1 to TRBJ1-1, with D unclear. V lost 2 bases and J 4 bases, leaving 9 bases between the germline ends. Germline lookup yields CDR1 SGHRS and CDR2 YFSETQ. CDR3 size: 13 residues. The CDR3 reads CASSFRETTEAFF. In DNA, the CDR3 is TGCGCCAGCAGCTTCCGTGAGACCACTGAAGCTTTCTTT.

This clonotype appeared a few times. The chain is built from TRBV5-1 and TRBJ2-1; the D gene is possibly TRBD1 (6 bases). CDR3 length equals 15 residues. V dropped 0 bases and J dropped 5 bases, with 12 bases sitting between them. The germline V gene has CDR1 SGHRS and CDR2 YFSETQ. The CDR3 region has the DNA TGCGCCAGCAGCTTGGATGTCGGACAGAACAATGAGCAGTTCTTC. The encoded protein is CASSLDVGQNNEQFF.

This clonotype was detected ten times or more. This rearrangement joins TRBV5-6 to TRBJ1-1, with 9 nucleotides matching TRBD1. The germline V gene has CDR1 SGHDT and CDR2 YYEEEE. Losses at the gene ends were 6 bases for V and 6 bases for J; bases not matched to a gene: 12. The CDR3 spans 15 residues. Here the CDR3 DNA reads TGTGCCAGCACCGCGGACAGGGGTAGACAGCCTGAAGCTTTCTTT. Its protein product is CASTADRGRQPEAFF.